The 24 T cell receptor beta chains below all came from one sample that was sequenced in a study of identical twins. In TCRdb, the 5' RACE reads were re-called with MiXCR into one record per CDR3 protein. The profile shows approximately 240,000 distinct CDR3 sequences, around an eighth of them singletons. The sample comprised memory (CD45RO+) T cells sorted from blood. The receptors were sampled from a woman in her late teens or twenties in good health.

The V and J genes are TRBV5-5 and TRBJ2-1; TRBD1 agrees at 7 bases. V was pared by 2 bases and J by 2 bases, with 4 bases of the junction left unmatched. Germline assignment: CDR1 SGHKS and CDR2 YYEKEE (reference sequence). CDR3 size: 15 residues. The CDR3, as DNA: TGTGCCAGCAGCTTCGCAGGGGGAACCTACAATGAGCAGTTCTTC. Amino acid sequence: CASSFAGGTYNEQFF.

This clonotype was seen at least ten times. This rearrangement joins TRBV14 to TRBJ2-7; maybe TRBD2 (6 bases). CDR1 and CDR2 (germline): SGHDN, FVKESK. The CDR3 length is 16 residues. Trimming pared 1 base from V and 4 bases from J, leaving 17 bases between. The CDR3 DNA is TGTGCCAGCAGCCAAGCAAGTCGGGAGACATCTTACGAGCAGTACTTC. Protein: CASSQASRETSYEQYF.

The chain carries TRBV19 and TRBJ1-1; weak D call: TRBD1 (6 bases). The CDR3 contains 15 residues. Germline-derived CDR1 and CDR2 are LNHDA and SQIVND (reference sequence). Trimming took off 0 bases at V and 5 bases at J, with 13 bases between the two ends. In nucleotides, the CDR3 is TGTGCCAGTAGTATAGAAGGGGGGAGCTGGACTGAAGCTTTCTTT. It is translated as CASSIEGGSWTEAFF.

The genes are TRBV9 and TRBJ2-7; 8 bases agree with TRBD1. Germline V lookup: CDR1 SGDLS, CDR2 YYNGEE. The trim removed 3 bases at V and 7 bases at J, leaving 9 bases unmatched. CDR3 length equals 14 residues. The CDR3 DNA reads TGTGCCAGCAGCGCGGACAGGGAGTTTGGGGAGCAGTACTTC. It yields the protein CASSADREFGEQYF.

This clonotype was found many times. This chain joins TRBV12-3 or TRBV12-4 and TRBJ1-5; no definite D call. This CDR3 contains 12 residues. V lost 7 bases, J lost 7 bases, and 11 bases lay in between. CDR3 coding DNA: TGTGCCAGCACCCAAGGAGGGCAGCCCCAGCATTTT. Its protein is CASTQGGQPQHF.

DNA of the CDR3: TGCGCCAGCAGCTTCGGACGGAGCGGTGAGCAGTTCTTC. This codes for CASSFGRSGEQFF. The V and J genes are TRBV5-1 and TRBJ2-1, with a tentative D call TRBD2 (5 bases). The length of the CDR3 is 13 residues. CDR1 and CDR2 from the germline V gene are SGHRS and YFSETQ. Trimming shortened V by 2 bases and J by 9 bases, and 12 bases separated the two germline ends.

The table lists this clonotype with a few counts. The CDR3 nucleotides read TGTGCCAGCAGCCCCACGGACTTGAACACCGGGGAGCTGTTTTTT. The encoded protein is CASSPTDLNTGELFF. The chain uses TRBV9 and TRBJ2-2; D may be TRBD2 (5 bases). This CDR3 region has 15 residues. Between the trimmed V and J ends, which lost 4 bases and 1 base, there was a span of 11 bases. Germline V gene sequence: CDR1 SGDLS, CDR2 YYNGEE.

This chain links TRBV20-1 with TRBJ2-3; D is uncertain. Deletions cut 8 bases from V and 8 bases from J, with 17 bases between. The V gene's germline CDR1 is DFQATT and CDR2 SNEGSKA (reference sequence). The CDR3 consists of 12 residues. CDR3 sequence: CSSTEAFGTQYF. DNA of the CDR3: TGCAGTTCGACTGAGGCGTTTGGTACGCAGTATTTT.

This clonotype has at least ten counts. The V call is TRBV5-6, the J call TRBJ2-4; D is undetermined. The CDR3 is made up of 16 amino acids. CDR1 SGHDT and CDR2 YYEEEE come from the germline V gene. Trimming shortened V by 1 base and J by 1 base, and 12 bases separated the two germline ends. This CDR3 is CASSLTARLAKNIQYF. The CDR3 DNA follows: TGTGCCAGCAGCTTGACGGCCAGGTTGGCCAAAAACATTCAGTACTTC.

The sample holds many counts of this clonotype. The rearrangement uses TRBV12-3 or TRBV12-4 and TRBJ2-2; D is unclear. The CDR3 loop spans 14 amino acids. V was cut by 0 bases and J by 6 bases, with 8 bases left in between. CDR3 in amino acids: CASSLAPGSGELFF. CDR3 nucleotide sequence: TGTGCCAGCAGTTTAGCGCCTGGGTCCGGGGAGCTGTTTTTT.

There are a few counts of this clonotype. The CDR3 DNA follows: TGCAGTGCTCCCCCAGTGGGGACTGGCGACCACAATGAGCAGTTCTTC. Protein: CSAPPVGTGDHNEQFF. The rearrangement joins TRBV20-1 to TRBJ2-1; tentative D call: TRBD2 (6 bases). This CDR3 contains 16 residues. Germline CDR1 DFQATT, CDR2 SNEGSKA (reference sequence). Between the trimmed V and J ends, which lost 5 bases and 5 bases, there was a span of 22 bases.

This clonotype was picked up many times. The chain joins TRBV12-3 or TRBV12-4 to TRBJ2-1, with D maybe TRBD2 (6 bases). V lost 3 bases to trimming and J lost 8 bases, with 11 bases between them. The CDR3 covers 13 residues. The CDR3 spells CASSLTSMDEQFF. Written as DNA, the CDR3 is TGTGCCAGCAGTTTGACTAGTATGGATGAGCAGTTCTTC.

The sample holds many counts of this clonotype. The chain joins TRBV11-3 to TRBJ2-2; D might be TRBD2 (5 bases). V was shortened by 7 bases and J by 6 bases, with 12 bases between the two germline ends. Germline assignment: CDR1 SGHNT and CDR2 YENEEA. CDR3 length equals 13 residues. CDR3 nucleotides: TGTGCCAGCACATGGACTCCCTCCGGGGAGCTGTTTTTT. Residues: CASTWTPSGELFF.

This chain connects TRBV20-1 to TRBJ2-3; unclear D gene. CDR1 DFQATT and CDR2 SNEGSKA come from the germline V gene (reference sequence). V lost 1 base to trimming and J lost 4 bases, with 9 bases between them. CDR3 size: 13 residues. The CDR3 DNA sequence: TGCAGTGCTAGAGCTTGGGCGGCAGATACGCAGTATTTT. Translation: CSARAWAADTQYF.

This clonotype was seen many times. J is TRBJ1-2 and V is TRBV12-3 or TRBV12-4; 9 bases line up with TRBD1. The junction had 12 bases not matched to a gene; V was cut back by 8 bases and J by 8 bases. This CDR3 has 14 amino acids. This CDR3 is CASFPDTGGTGYTF. The CDR3 DNA reads TGTGCCAGCTTTCCCGATACAGGGGGCACCGGCTACACCTTC.

This clonotype was seen more than once but under ten times. The chain employs TRBV20-1 and TRBJ1-5; D not resolved. Germline CDR1 reads DFQATT; CDR2 reads SNEGSKA (reference sequence). This CDR3 is 13 amino acids long. V lost 3 bases, J lost 3 bases, and 9 bases lay in between. The CDR3 nucleotides read TGCAGTGCTAGGGAGGGTGTCAATCAGCCCCAGCATTTT. Translated, it gives CSAREGVNQPQHF.

The chain links TRBV10-3 to TRBJ2-5, with D uncertain. From germline, CDR1 is ENHRY and CDR2 SYGVKD. CDR3 length equals 14 residues. The germline V and J ends were trimmed by 6 bases and 5 bases, with 16 bases remaining between them. The CDR3 coding sequence is TGTGCCATCAGCCCGACGACGATCGGGGAGACCCAGTACTTC. Translated: CAISPTTIGETQYF.

The chain employs TRBV9 and TRBJ2-7, with 10 bases aligning to TRBD2. The junction had 4 bases not matched to a gene; V was cut back by 4 bases and J by 6 bases. Germline CDR1 and CDR2: SGDLS and YYNGEE. This CDR3 contains 13 residues. This CDR3 is CASSIAGGSEQYF. CDR3 DNA: TGTGCCAGCAGCATAGCGGGAGGATCCGAGCAGTACTTC. The complete variable domain, with remaining parts taken from reference TRBV9 and TRBJ2-7, reads DSGVTQTPKHLITATGQRVTLRCSPRSGDLSVYWYQQSLDQGLQFLIQYYNGEERAKGNILERFSAQQFPDLHSELNLSSLELGDSALYFCASSIAGGSEQYFGPGTRLTVT.

This clonotype was seen a few times. This chain uses TRBV20-1 with TRBJ2-7, with 9 nucleotides matching TRBD1. Germline CDR1 reads DFQATT; CDR2 reads SNEGSKA (reference sequence). The CDR3 spans 14 residues. The V segment lost 3 bases and the J segment 1 base; nucleotides outside the gene matches: 4. This chain's CDR3 is CSASGTGRSYEQYF. The DNA for the CDR3 is TGCAGTGCTAGCGGGACAGGGAGATCCTACGAGCAGTACTTC.

Only a few counts were recorded for this clonotype. The germline gene is not matched at one end of the junction; a read error may be the cause. The V and J genes are TRBV2 and TRBJ2-7; TRBD2 is a possible D gene (6 bases). Per germline, CDR1 SNHLY and CDR2 FYNNEI. The CDR3 contains 18 residues. The CDR3 bases are TGTGCCTGCAGTTTAGAGGTGATGGGGGGACCGCCCAGTTACGAGCAGTACTTC. It encodes CACSLEVMGGPPSYEQYF.

This clonotype was seen many times. This rearrangement joins TRBV5-6 to TRBJ2-7; D possibly corresponds to TRBD1 (6 bases). The CDR3 is 15 amino acids. The germline CDR1 and CDR2 sequences are SGHDT and YYEEEE. V lost 5 bases and J 3 bases, leaving 18 bases between the germline ends. The CDR3 is CASSQRQDELYEQYF. DNA of the CDR3: TGTGCCAGCAGTCAAAGACAGGATGAACTCTACGAGCAGTACTTC.

This clonotype was seen more than once but under ten times. This rearrangement joins TRBV20-1 to TRBJ2-5; D is uncertain. CDR3 length: 12 amino acids. V was clipped by 4 bases and J by 2 bases, with 8 bases between them. Germline lookup yields CDR1 DFQATT and CDR2 SNEGSKA (reference sequence). DNA of the CDR3: TGCAGTGCTAAGGGCCCACAAGAGACCCAGTACTTC. It is translated as CSAKGPQETQYF.

This chain joins TRBV12-3 or TRBV12-4 and TRBJ2-1; possible D gene TRBD1, 7 bases. V was clipped by 5 bases and J by 5 bases, with 16 bases between them. This CDR3 region has 15 residues. The CDR3 sequence is CASSPQGGQDNEQFF. CDR3 DNA: TGTGCCAGCAGTCCGCAGGGAGGACAGGACAATGAGCAGTTCTTC.

This clonotype showed up many times. The chain has TRBV10-3 and TRBJ2-3; no firm D call. Germline V gene lookup returns CDR1 ENHRY and CDR2 SYGVKD. V was shortened by 4 bases and J by 0 bases, with 2 bases between the two germline ends. This CDR3 is 12 amino acids long. The CDR3 DNA reads TGTGCCATCAGTGGGAGCACAGATACGCAGTATTTT. This gives the protein CAISGSTDTQYF.